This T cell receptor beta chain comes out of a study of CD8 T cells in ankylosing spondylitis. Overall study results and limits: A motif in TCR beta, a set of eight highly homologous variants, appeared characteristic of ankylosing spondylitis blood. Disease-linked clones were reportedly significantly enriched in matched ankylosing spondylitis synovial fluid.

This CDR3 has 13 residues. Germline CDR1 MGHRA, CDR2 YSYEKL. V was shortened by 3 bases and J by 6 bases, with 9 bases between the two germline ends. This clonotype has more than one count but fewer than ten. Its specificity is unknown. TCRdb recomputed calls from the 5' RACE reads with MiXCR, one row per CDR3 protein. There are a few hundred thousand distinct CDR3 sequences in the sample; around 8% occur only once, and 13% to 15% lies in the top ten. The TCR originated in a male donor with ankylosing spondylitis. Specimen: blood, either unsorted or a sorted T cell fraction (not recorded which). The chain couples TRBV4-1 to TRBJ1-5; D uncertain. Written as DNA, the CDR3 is TGCGCCAGCAGCCATTCCCGGGGTCAGCCCCAGCATTTT. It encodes CASSHSRGQPQHF.